This T cell receptor (beta chain) originates from a study of blood T cells in healthy people across ages. Whole-study context: The template switching approach captured approximately one barcoded beta molecule for every two T cells.

Study outcomes and limitations: The unsorted PBMCs prevented any conclusive comparison of naive versus antigen-experienced cells. More naive CD4+ cells and higher diversity marked long-lived donors relative to aged donors.

This clonotype showed up just a few times. Its specificity is unknown. PCR was performed a second time for about 6 to 12 cycles using a sample-barcoded 5' primer and a J-beta primer mix. TCRdb used MiXCR to reprocess the 5' RACE reads, holding one entry per CDR3 protein. The data contain roughly 1.6 million distinct CDR3 sequences, around 35% of them seen just once; the ten biggest clones take up roughly 12%. Donors gave around 9.3 milliliters of peripheral blood apiece. Germline CDR1 and CDR2: DFQATT and SNEGSKA (reference sequence). The CDR3 contains 11 residues. V was trimmed by 7 bases and J by 6 bases, leaving 12 bases between them.

Sequencing used blood. The source is a woman in her thirties in good health. This chain uses TRBV20-1 with TRBJ1-2, with D hard to call. CDR3 residues: CSVNMGNGYTF. The DNA of the CDR3 is TGCAGTGTTAACATGGGTAATGGCTACACCTTC.